This TCR beta chain stems from a study of cytomegalovirus exposure and HLA in healthy donors. Study-wide points: Compared with the roughly 730-donor mean, an Asian-associated ancestry cluster reportedly had fewer N-insertions, according to a later analysis.

This clone was detected once. Its antigen remains unidentified. 13 Jbeta primers and 60 Vbeta primers were used for the PCR. The data were produced by immunoSEQ multiplex PCR, yet TCRdb's version contains in-frame clones alone and is incomplete. The table shows 90,000 to 140,000 clones, with 65% to 90% occurring only once. V shed 0 bases and J 9 bases; nucleotides not matched to a gene: 5. The CDR3 covers 15 residues. Germline V lookup: CDR1 MRHNA, CDR2 SNTAGT. Everyone who donated was a healthy bone marrow donor. Donors showed nominal health when sampled, although they likely had unrecorded immune exposures.

The receptor was derived from a man aged 25-45 years in good health and CMV-seropositive. Specimen: PBMCs. This chain uses TRBV6-4 with TRBJ1-6, with TRBD1 matching 7 bases. CDR3 sequence: CASSDSKRGLSPLHF. The CDR3 nucleotides read TGTGCCAGCAGTGACTCGAAGAGGGGGCTTTCACCCCTCCACTTT.